This T cell receptor (beta chain) came from a study of blood T cells in healthy people across ages (dated by TCRdb to between 2015 and 2016). In terms of the full investigation: In model experiments, roughly one uniquely barcoded TCR beta cDNA molecule per two T cells was captured by template switching. The donors were divided into four age groups: young (average around 17 years), middle-aged (about 41), aged (62) and long-lived (more than 75). To avoid experimental bias, donors of different ages were randomly spread across the sequencing lanes. For two donors (one aged 18 to 30 and one aged 80 or older), the study analyzed two additional independent replicas of 1 million unique cDNA reads from the same blood draw. To track age-related changes in TCR beta repertoire diversity, the study relied on deep sequencing normalized with unique cDNA molecular identifiers.

The library was generated by 5' RACE. The second PCR ran for roughly 7 to 11 cycles and used a J-beta primer mix along with a sample-barcoded 5' primer. Each TCR beta cDNA molecule received a unique molecular identifier from a template-switch 5' adaptor carrying 12 random nucleotides. Each sample yielded at least 2.5 million CDR3-containing paired-end reads. First-strand cDNA synthesis was performed from all RNA using the Mint cDNA synthesis kit, with priming by a TRBC-specific oligonucleotide. Following uracil-DNA glycosylase treatment, all cDNA underwent a first 18-cycle PCR with the universal primers M1SS and BC2_uni_R. The study's processing was this. Each sample was normalized by randomly selecting 1 million high-quality reads, each carrying a distinct molecular identifier. Reads sharing molecular identifiers were discarded rather than binned into consensus sequences. CDR3 identification, clonotype clustering and error correction used MiTCR with a Q25 quality threshold and the strictest error-elimination algorithm. A nonparametric unseen species model using Euler transformation provided a lower-bound estimate of total TCR beta diversity. TCRdb applied fastp at Q25 and MiXCR to the public reads, then kept only in-frame beta chains. Under each unique CDR3 protein, matching rows form one entry showing the most common genes and DNA. None of the V and J calls come from the authors' own analysis; TCRdb made them. In this sample the table shows 1.5 million to 2 million distinct CDR3 sequences, roughly two fifths of which occur a single time. The ten largest clones capture 23% of the sample.

With regard to this clonotype: Its antigen target is currently unknown. Base qualities are not recorded, but no much larger clone differs from it by a single base.

From the germline V gene, CDR1 is KGHDR and CDR2 is SFDVKD. The CDR3 measures 16 amino acids from cysteine to phenylalanine. CDR3 DNA only is kept here, 48 bases in frame from base 1. Trimming at the junction amounts to 2 bases on V and 2 bases on J, and the germline ends lie 12 bases apart. Study-wide findings and limitations: Observed TCR beta diversity per million T cells fell roughly linearly with age, and a significant reduction was already apparent by age around 40. Compared with the aged group, more naive CD4+ T cells, fewer expanded clones and increased TCR diversity were shown by the long-lived group, suggesting age selection. Estimates of total diversity based on one million sequenced T cells were considered lower bounds and underestimates. Because the CMV infection status of the donors was unknown, age-related changes in expanded clonotypes may potentially have been confounded. Bulk unsorted PBMC profiling prevented conclusive comparison of naive and antigen-experienced compartments. The percentage of naive T cells measured by flow cytometry correlated strongly with observed TCR beta diversity.

Donors were 39 systemically healthy Caucasian individuals from Russia aged roughly 6 to 100 years. Each donor gave ten milliliters of peripheral blood, drawn into EDTA-treated Vacutainer tubes. Ficoll-Paque density-gradient centrifugation was used to isolate PBMCs, with at least 7 million per sample. Total RNA, at least 6 micrograms per sample, was extracted from PBMCs with Trizol reagent. Naive CD45RAhigh/CD27high T cell percentages were measured by flow cytometry on a PBMC aliquot from every donor. Sequencing was carried out using blood. This receptor was identified in a human donor in good health. This chain joins TRBV24-1 to TRBJ2-1; perhaps TRBD1 is the D gene, with 5 bases matching. The nucleotide sequence is given as TGTGCCACCAGTGATTCGACAGCAGAACCCTACAATGAGCAGTTCTTC. Its coded protein is CATSDSTAEPYNEQFF.